This record concerns one TCR beta chain sequence. This specimen belongs to a study of blood T cell repertoires in COVID-19. The germline V gene encodes CDR1 MNHEY and CDR2 SVGEGT. The CDR3 runs to 16 residues. After removal of 5 bases from V and 4 bases from J, the junction contained 9 bases not matched to a gene. Per the original methods: Reference gene primers were amplified, and this amplification served to estimate nucleated cell counts. The method was immunoSEQ multiplex PCR; TCRdb's version includes in-frame clones alone and lacks a portion of them. V and J calls and clone size follow that table, whereas D and trimming were derived from the DNA. In the table there are some 370,000 clones, roughly 90% of which are singletons.

Sequenced sample: peripheral blood. The source of this sequence is a man between 18 and 29 years old with active or convalescent COVID-19. The chain employs TRBV6-2 or TRBV6-3 and TRBJ1-3; 9 nucleotides agree with TRBD1. Written as DNA, the CDR3 is TGTGCCAGCAGTCCCGCTGACAGGGGGTACGGAAACACCATATATTTT. Translated, it gives CASSPADRGYGNTIYF.